Sequencing of this T cell receptor (beta chain) was carried out in a study of vaccination and CD4 T cells after COVID-19. Study results and limitations: Median SARS-CoV-2-reactive clonotypes rose from 21 to 38, not significantly.

Cultured CD4+ T cell DNA was sequenced using the Oncomine TCR Beta short-read assay. From cultured CD4+ T cells, genomic DNA was extracted. MiXCR, run by TCRdb on the PCR reads, gives a single entry per CDR3 protein. Of fewer than 9,500 distinct CDR3 sequences listed, nearly 35% are singletons. This clonotype was detected once. Its antigen is unknown. CDR3 length: 15 residues. Looked up from germline, CDR1 is SEHNR and CDR2 is FQNEAQ (reference sequence). After removal of 4 bases from V and 4 bases from J, the junction contained 6 bases not matched to a gene. Sample treatment: roughly ten-day PBMC culture with coronavirus spike peptide pools or control peptides (ViraFEST assay). These CD4+ T cells came from an unexposed donor, sampled before the COVID-19 pandemic (2011-2018).

The gene calls are TRBV7-9 and TRBJ2-7; 11 bases are shared with TRBD1. The clonotype originates from a human donor in good health. The sequenced material came from CD4+ T cells from blood, cultured in vitro. This CDR3 is CASSSTGTGGYEQYF. CDR3 nucleotides: TGTGCCAGCAGCTCGACCGGGACAGGGGGTTACGAGCAGTACTTC. The full variable domain, its missing parts supplied by reference TRBV7-9 and TRBJ2-7, is DTGVSQNPRHKITKRGQNVTFRCDPISEHNRLYWYRQTLGQGPEFLTYFQNEAQLEKSRLLSDRFSAERPKGSFSTLEIQRTEQGDSAMYLCASSSTGTGGYEQYFGPGTRLTVT.